In its sample, the clone carrying this T cell receptor beta chain was seen a few times. Original processing notes: Using the CDR3 differences seen across clinicopathological groups, the authors built a distant-metastasis classifier for papillary thyroid cancer, which was meant to discriminate distant-metastatic patients. TCRdb reprocessed the PCR reads via MiXCR. The V and J calls come from TCRdb's annotation, not from the publication. The table records 60,000 to 75,000 clones, just over 4% of them present only once. The data were taken from a study of metastatic and nonmetastatic thyroid tumors. Study-wide context: Repertoires from malignant and benign thyroid patients were compared across blood and tumor or nodule tissue.

The entire patient cohort was treatment-naive prior to thyroid surgery. Germline CDR1 MNHEY, CDR2 SMNVEV (reference sequence). V shed 5 bases, J shed 4 bases, and the junction held 2 bases outside the gene matches. The CDR3 consists of 14 residues. The sequenced sample was blood. This sequence joins TRBV27 and TRBJ2-1, with TRBD2 identical over 10 bases. The sequence was collected from a female donor with papillary thyroid cancer or a benign thyroid nodule (not recorded which). Some clones in this sample may be carry-over from other donors' samples. The CDR3 reads CASSLSGGYNEQFF. The CDR3 DNA is TGTGCCAGCAGTCTTAGCGGGGGGTACAATGAGCAGTTCTTC.